These T cell receptor beta chains were read from a single sample in a study of monozygotic twins with inflammatory bowel disease. No DNA is given; TCRdb re-called the 5' RACE reads and lists each CDR3 protein once. The data include 440,000 or so distinct CDR3 sequences; the top ten clones carry 2% to 2.5%. Sequencing was carried out using blood. These TCRs come from a human donor with ulcerative colitis or Crohn's disease, or a healthy co-twin of an affected twin (not recorded which). Both conserved end residues are part of each CDR3.

TRBV7-9	TRBJ2-1	CASSSPQLAGAYEQFF
TRBV5-1	TRBJ2-2	CASSLAPGQRRGELFF
TRBV7-2	TRBJ2-5	CASSSSARVGETQYF
TRBV20-1	TRBJ2-1	CSARDRTSGRKGSYNEQFF
TRBV3-1	TRBJ2-1	CASSQVEAVGQFF
TRBV7-2	TRBJ2-5	CASSSSAGSQETQYF
TRBV19	TRBJ2-1	CASKLTSGSNEQFF
TRBV12-3/TRBV12-4	TRBJ2-5	CASSLRAETQYF
TRBV10-3	TRBJ2-6	CAIREYSGANVLTF
TRBV5-1	TRBJ2-1	CASSLGSAGGEQFF
TRBV7-2	TRBJ2-2	CASRLQGAVNTGELFF
TRBV20-1	TRBJ2-7	CSPKGDQDHYEQYF
TRBV16	TRBJ1-4	CASSQSGTAIMKGLFF
TRBV5-1	TRBJ1-1	CASSLDRGVNTEAFF
TRBV4-3	TRBJ2-3	CASSRTGLSTDTQYF
TRBV7-2	TRBJ1-4	CASSPGQGGWNEKLFF
TRBV27	TRBJ2-7	CASSLSATGYEQYF
TRBV4-3	TRBJ2-3	CASSQDGTSADTQYF
TRBV21-1	TRBJ2-5	CASTFRGVPCRETQYF
TRBV7-2	TRBJ2-1	CASSLRQGLVGNEQFF
TRBV2	TRBJ2-1	CASRVPIPGDRVYNEQFF
TRBV20-1	TRBJ1-5	CSAPQNKLNQPQHF
TRBV3-1	TRBJ2-1	CASSQQSGAYNEQFF
TRBV7-2	TRBJ2-7	CASSIGQAASYEQYF
TRBV11-3	TRBJ2-7	CASSLLSGQGYEQYF
TRBV7-2	TRBJ2-7	CASSSLLVGEQYF
TRBV30	TRBJ2-7	CAWTEGGDGEQYF
TRBV10-3	TRBJ2-1	CAIRTSDHYNEQFF
TRBV12-3/TRBV12-4	TRBJ2-1	CASRGLADYNEQFF
TRBV30	TRBJ1-4	CASSPGQKEKLFF
TRBV25-1	TRBJ1-1	CASRWRNLNTEAFF
TRBV5-5	TRBJ2-2	CASSLWGEGTGELFF
TRBV7-7	TRBJ2-3	CASSLGGLAGSDTQYF
TRBV4-2	TRBJ1-1	CASSQGRGGVLGTEAFF